This is a list of T cell receptor beta chains from one sample in a study of human T cells and chemical hapten exposure. TCRdb redid the calling of the RACE reads with MiXCR, one entry per CDR3 protein. The sample consists of about 180,000 distinct CDR3 sequences, roughly 30% of them appearing once. The specimen was whole blood, collected in connection with sensitization to the hapten diphenylcyclopropenone (DPC). The receptors come from a woman aged 30 to 39 with alopecia areata. Some clones in this sample may be carry-over from other donors' samples. Both conserved end residues are part of each CDR3. A D gene is named only where the DNA matches it firmly.

V	J	D	CDR3
TRBV4-3	TRBJ2-7	NA	CASSQIRDSPYEQYF
TRBV28	TRBJ2-1	NA	CASRQGGPSYNEQFF
TRBV28	TRBJ2-7	NA	CASSLIATGSVYEQYF
TRBV2	TRBJ1-1	NA	CASSVHRVNTEAFF
TRBV6-2/TRBV6-3	TRBJ1-1	NA	CASSYRARNTEAFF
TRBV7-2	TRBJ2-2	NA	CASSVQGLNGELFF
TRBV15	TRBJ2-3	TRBD2	CATSRGGGGVSTDTQYF
TRBV28	TRBJ2-3	NA	CASSNRDTQYF
TRBV20-1	TRBJ2-1	NA	CSARDNEQFF
TRBV12-3/TRBV12-4	TRBJ2-2	NA	CASSLAAGNTGELFF
TRBV28	TRBJ2-7	TRBD2	CASMGLAPSSYEQYF
TRBV10-3	TRBJ2-7	NA	CAISWTTYEQYF
TRBV7-2	TRBJ2-1	TRBD1	CASSLGTGVNEQFF
TRBV4-2	TRBJ1-5	TRBD1	CASSQVGDRDQPQHF
TRBV24-1	TRBJ2-7	NA	CATSDLDAEQYF
TRBV6-1	TRBJ2-4	TRBD2	CASSYGLAGSNIQYF
TRBV28	TRBJ1-2	NA	CASSLDPGAATF
TRBV6-1	TRBJ2-7	NA	CASSMAGVGYEQYF
TRBV7-2	TRBJ2-3	NA	CASSLDGGITDTQYF
TRBV20-1	TRBJ1-1	NA	CSARVGTLNTEAFF
TRBV15	TRBJ2-7	NA	CATSREGARSYEQYF
TRBV20-1	TRBJ2-1	NA	CSARSGGKAANEQFF
TRBV6-6	TRBJ1-2	NA	CASRPYGSEPGYTF
TRBV4-1	TRBJ2-3	NA	CASSRPGSTDTQYF
TRBV6-2/TRBV6-3	TRBJ2-7	NA	CASSADRLYEQYF
TRBV20-1	TRBJ2-1	NA	CSARFQRSYNEQFF
TRBV5-1	TRBJ1-1	TRBD1	CASSLYGAGGAAEAFF
TRBV28	TRBJ1-2	TRBD1	CASSRSGTGNYGYTF
TRBV30	TRBJ1-1	NA	CAWSAPGPNTEAFF
TRBV7-9	TRBJ1-1	TRBD1	CASSFSGGDPEAFF
TRBV5-1	TRBJ2-1	NA	CASSLGRTLSSYNEQFF
TRBV9	TRBJ2-6	NA	CASSALGTGANVLTF
TRBV12-3/TRBV12-4	TRBJ2-7	NA	CASSFWETTNYEQYF
TRBV28	TRBJ2-1	NA	CASSSTGWGLNEQFF
TRBV7-9	TRBJ2-1	TRBD2	CASSLAPGLAVNEQFF
TRBV12-3/TRBV12-4	TRBJ2-1	TRBD2	CASSFRLAAYNEQFF
TRBV4-1	TRBJ1-1	NA	CASSQVPVGTEAFF
TRBV20-1	TRBJ1-3	NA	CSARSSGNTIYF
TRBV6-1	TRBJ2-5	NA	CASSVQGPETQYF
TRBV12-3/TRBV12-4	TRBJ1-5	NA	CASSLLPGGNQPQHF
TRBV27	TRBJ2-3	NA	CASRDYRETDTQYF
TRBV5-4	TRBJ2-3	TRBD2	CASSLEGGPADTQYF
TRBV28	TRBJ1-2	TRBD1	CASSPGGSNYGYTF
TRBV20-1	TRBJ1-1	NA	CSASSRGGTEAFF
TRBV12-3/TRBV12-4	TRBJ1-2	NA	CASSTGRLYGYTF
TRBV6-2/TRBV6-3	TRBJ2-7	TRBD2	CASSSPTSGRSYEQYF
TRBV3-1	TRBJ2-3	NA	CASSPTTRPHTQYF
TRBV6-6	TRBJ1-6	NA	CASMGGWGDSPLHF
TRBV5-1	TRBJ2-6	TRBD1	CASSSGETGVFSGANVLTF
TRBV20-1	TRBJ1-5	NA	CSAPPGSGQPQHF
TRBV4-3	TRBJ1-4	TRBD1	CASSQGQGGRSQLFF
TRBV7-2	TRBJ1-5	NA	CASTMAGVGTPDF
TRBV20-1	TRBJ2-3	NA	CSARITISTDTQYF